Below, 30 T cell receptor beta chains from the same sample are listed, as sequenced in a study of cytomegalovirus exposure and HLA in healthy donors. PCR involved 60 Vbeta and 13 Jbeta primers. Sequenced by immunoSEQ multiplex PCR; TCRdb stores in-frame clones only, minus some. Here the sample spans about 240,000 clones, 78% being singletons. Material: PBMCs. All receptors come from a boy between 5 and 17 years old in good health and CMV-seronegative.

V usage is TRBV2 and J usage is TRBJ2-3; D is possibly TRBD2 (7 bases). From germline, CDR1 is SNHLY and CDR2 FYNNEI. The CDR3 sequence is 15 residues long. The ends were cut back, 5 bases at V and 6 bases at J, with 18 bases in the middle. CDR3 DNA sequence: TGTGCCAGCAGTACCGAGGGGGGGCGAGGGGATACGCAGTATTTT. Its protein product is CASSTEGGRGDTQYF.

Comments on this clone: At the DNA level, this CDR3 is encoded by other sequences in the same sample as well. This chain links TRBV29-1 with TRBJ2-7; 7 bases match TRBD1. V shed 6 bases, J shed 0 bases, and the junction held 5 bases outside the gene matches. Per the germline V gene, CDR1 is SQVTM and CDR2 is ANQGSEA. This CDR3 contains 13 residues. DNA of the CDR3: TGCAGCGTGGGACAGCGACTCTCCTACGAGCAGTACTTC. It is translated as CSVGQRLSYEQYF.

The V call is TRBV4-1, the J call TRBJ2-7; tentative D call: TRBD1 (8 bases). V was shortened by 2 bases and J by 7 bases, with 21 bases between the two germline ends. CDR3 length: 16 residues. Germline lookup yields CDR1 MGHRA and CDR2 YSYEKL. This chain's CDR3 is CASSQPRQGRVREQYF. CDR3 sequence (DNA): TGCGCCAGCAGCCAACCGAGACAGGGGAGGGTGCGGGAGCAGTACTTC.

V gene TRBV4-1 combines with J gene TRBJ2-1; 10 nucleotides line up with TRBD1. The germline gives CDR1 MGHRA, CDR2 YSYEKL. After removal of 3 bases from V and 0 bases from J, the junction contained 5 bases not matched to a gene. This CDR3 has 17 amino acids. The CDR3 region has the DNA TGCGCCAGCAGCCATAGGACAGGGGGAACCTCCTACAATGAGCAGTTCTTC. Its translation is CASSHRTGGTSYNEQFF.

This clone was seen only a few times. This chain links TRBV30 with TRBJ2-5; 10 positions agree with TRBD2. Trimming cost V 7 bases and J 5 bases; bases outside gene matches: 16. CDR3 length equals 16 residues. Germline CDR1 and CDR2: GTSNPN and SVGIG (reference sequence). CDR3 protein: CASQRGGQFEGETQYF. CDR3 DNA sequence: TGTGCCTCCCAGCGGGGGGGCCAGTTTGAGGGGGAGACCCAGTACTTC.

The chain couples TRBV7-6 to TRBJ2-7; perhaps TRBD2 as D (5 bases). This CDR3 region has 13 residues. Trimming left V 4 bases short and J 2 bases short, with 9 bases between. Germline values: CDR1 SGHVS, CDR2 FNYEAQ. The CDR3 DNA is TGTGCCAGCAGCTACCGGGGAACCTACGAGCAGTACTTC. Translating gives CASSYRGTYEQYF.

The rearrangement joins TRBV2 to TRBJ1-1; D gene unclear. V was shortened by 9 bases and J by 0 bases, with 14 bases between the two germline ends. The CDR3 sequence is 14 residues long. Germline CDR1 is SNHLY and CDR2 is FYNNEI. The CDR3: CASITRAMNTEAFF. CDR3 DNA: TGTGCCAGTATAACGCGGGCCATGAACACTGAAGCTTTCTTT.

This chain joins TRBV5-1 and TRBJ2-3, with TRBD2 matching 8 bases. Germline CDR1 and CDR2: SGHRS and YFSETQ. The junction had 9 bases not matched to a gene; V was cut back by 0 bases and J by 6 bases. The CDR3 loop spans 16 amino acids. In DNA form, the CDR3 reads TGCGCCAGCAGCTTGGTTCCGGGGGGGGGACTCGATACGCAGTATTTT. Protein sequence: CASSLVPGGGLDTQYF. Using reference TRBV5-1 and TRBJ2-3 for the parts outside the CDR3, the full variable domain is KAGVTQTPRYLIKTRGQQVTLSCSPISGHRSVSWYQQTPGQGLQFLFEYFSETQRNKGNFPGRFSGRQFSNSRSEMNVSTLELGDSALYLCASSLVPGGGLDTQYFGPGTRLTVL.

V and J are TRBV6-6 and TRBJ2-7, with 9 bases that match TRBD2. The CDR3 contains 14 residues. The trim removed 4 bases at V and 2 bases at J, leaving 3 bases unmatched. CDR1 is MNHNY and CDR2 is SVGAGI in the germline V gene (reference sequence). The chain's CDR3 is CASSLASGTYEQYF. As DNA, the CDR3 is TGTGCCAGCAGTTTGGCTAGCGGGACCTACGAGCAGTACTTC.

V gene TRBV10-2 combines with J gene TRBJ2-7; 7 positions agree with TRBD2. The germline gives CDR1 WSHSY, CDR2 SAAADI. This CDR3 contains 14 residues. The V segment lost 8 bases and the J segment 4 bases; nucleotides outside the gene matches: 11. Written as DNA, the CDR3 is TGCGCCAGCGGTTCGGCGGGGGTGTGGTACGAGCAGTACTTC. Amino acids: CASGSAGVWYEQYF.

The chain combines TRBV4-2 with TRBJ2-7; 8 bases are a match to TRBD2. The CDR3 is made up of 15 amino acids. Germline V gives CDR1 LGHNA, CDR2 YNFKEQ. V lost 4 bases to trimming and J lost 3 bases; unmatched junction nucleotides: 8. CDR3 amino acids: CASSRTSGSDYEQYF. The CDR3 DNA follows: TGTGCCAGCAGCCGAACTAGCGGCTCAGACTACGAGCAGTACTTC.

This clone showed up just once. The V and J genes are TRBV5-1 and TRBJ1-3; D may be TRBD1 (5 bases). This CDR3 region has 17 residues. The V gene lost 2 bases and the J gene lost 0 bases, with 15 bases spanning the gap. CDR1 is SGHRS and CDR2 is YFSETQ in the germline V gene. CDR3 sequence reads: CASSFSGTLNSGNTIYF. The CDR3, as DNA: TGCGCCAGCAGCTTTTCTGGGACTCTTAACTCTGGAAACACCATATATTTT.

This clone showed up just once. Distinct nucleotide sequences in the sample also encode this CDR3. The chain links TRBV9 to TRBJ1-1; the D is unclear. V was cut by 0 bases and J by 3 bases, with 9 bases left in between. Germline values: CDR1 SGDLS, CDR2 YYNGEE. This CDR3 contains 14 residues. The CDR3 DNA sequence: TGTGCCAGCAGCGTAGCTGCTCGGGACACTGAAGCTTTCTTT. Translation: CASSVAARDTEAFF.

This clone was found a few times. This chain links TRBV5-4 with TRBJ1-2; 8 nucleotides agree with TRBD1. J gave up 8 bases and V 4 bases, and 10 bases lay outside the gene matches. The CDR3 is 14 residues long. Germline assignment: CDR1 SGHNT and CDR2 YYREEE (reference sequence). This CDR3 is CASSLQGVVGGYTF. The CDR3 DNA sequence: TGTGCCAGCAGCCTACAGGGGGTGGTAGGGGGCTACACCTTC.

This clone turned up a few times. CDR3 sequence reads: CASSVRGVNTEAFF. The DNA of the CDR3 is TGTGCCAGCAGTGTTAGAGGCGTTAACACTGAAGCTTTCTTT. This chain joins TRBV2 and TRBJ1-1; no definite D call. CDR1 is SNHLY and CDR2 is FYNNEI in the germline V gene. V dropped 4 bases and J dropped 2 bases, with 11 bases sitting between them. The CDR3 is 14 residues long.

The J gene is TRBJ2-7, the V gene TRBV2; 8 bases fit TRBD1. With 1 base clipped from V and 3 bases from J, the junction kept 14 bases outside the gene matches. The CDR3 consists of 18 residues. CDR1 and CDR2 (germline): SNHLY, FYNNEI. The CDR3 region has the DNA TGTGCCAGCAGTGAAGGTCTAGGCGATGGACAGGGAATCTACGAGCAGTACTTC. This sequence encodes CASSEGLGDGQGIYEQYF.

V usage is TRBV19 and J usage is TRBJ1-4; TRBD1 aligns across 8 bases. The CDR3 spans 15 residues. With 5 bases clipped from V and 8 bases from J, the junction kept 10 bases outside the gene matches. Germline CDR1 reads LNHDA; CDR2 reads SQIVND (reference sequence). The CDR3 DNA follows: TGTGCCAGTAGTCATCAGGGGGCGCAGGAGGAAAAACTGTTTTTT. This translates into CASSHQGAQEEKLFF. Complete variable domain (other parts from reference TRBV19 and TRBJ1-4): DGGITQSPKYLFRKEGQNVTLSCEQNLNHDAMYWYRQDPGQGLRLIYYSQIVNDFQKGDIAEGYSVSREKKESFPLTVTSAQKNPTAFYLCASSHQGAQEEKLFFGSGTQLSVL.

The chain couples TRBV6-5 to TRBJ2-7; 7 bases line up with TRBD2. Per germline, CDR1 MNHEY and CDR2 SVGAGI. V dropped 6 bases and J dropped 1; count of bases not matched to a gene: 9. The CDR3 length is 15 residues. The CDR3 protein is CASSPARGESYEQYF. For the CDR3, the DNA is TGTGCCAGCAGCCCGGCCCGGGGGGAATCCTACGAGCAGTACTTC.

The chain has TRBV14 and TRBJ2-7; D is perhaps TRBD2 (6 bases). Germline-derived CDR1 and CDR2 are SGHDN and FVKESK. Deletions cut 6 bases from V and 5 bases from J, with 20 bases between. This CDR3 has 15 residues. In DNA, the CDR3 is TGTGCCAGCAGTCACCCTCGAGGAGGGGTAAACGAGCAGTACTTC. This codes for CASSHPRGGVNEQYF.

This clone was detected only a few times. This chain uses TRBV30 with TRBJ1-2, with TRBD1 matching over 10 bases. The CDR3 length is 12 residues. Germline loops: CDR1 GTSNPN, CDR2 SVGIG (reference sequence). V gave up 8 bases and J gave up 3 bases; unmatched junction bases: 3. In DNA form, the CDR3 reads TGTGCCGCCGGGACAGGGGACTATGGCTACACCTTC. It is translated as CAAGTGDYGYTF. The complete variable domain, with remaining parts taken from reference TRBV30 and TRBJ1-2, reads SQTIHQWPATLVQPVGSPLSLECTVEGTSNPNLYWYRQAAGRGLQLLFYSVGIGQISSEVPQNLSASRPQDRQFILSSKKLLLSDSGFYLCAAGTGDYGYTFGSGTRLTVV.

The chain couples TRBV11-3 to TRBJ1-1; D remains unclear. In germline, CDR1 is SGHNT, CDR2 YENEEA. The CDR3 is made up of 13 amino acids. Trimming shortened V by 1 base and J by 8 bases, and 11 bases separated the two germline ends. The CDR3 DNA is TGTGCCAGCAGCTTAGTAGCGCCAGCAGAAGCTTTCTTT. It encodes CASSLVAPAEAFF.

The chain couples TRBV10-3 to TRBJ1-1; 8 bases align to TRBD1. V shed 6 bases and J 0 bases; nucleotides not matched to a gene: 15. In germline, CDR1 is ENHRY, CDR2 SYGVKD. The CDR3 contains 18 residues. CDR3 sequence reads: CAISRVTGGSAMNTEAFF. The DNA for the CDR3 is TGTGCCATCAGCCGGGTCACAGGGGGATCTGCTATGAACACTGAAGCTTTCTTT.

The J gene is TRBJ2-7, the V gene TRBV30; D is possibly TRBD1 (6 bases). The CDR3 loop spans 14 amino acids. The germline V gene encodes CDR1 GTSNPN and CDR2 SVGIG (reference sequence). V shed 2 bases and J shed 4 bases, with 15 bases lying between them. The DNA of the CDR3 is TGTGCCTGGAGTCCTTACAGGGCGAAGTACGAGCAGTACTTC. Translation: CAWSPYRAKYEQYF.

The V gene is TRBV6-9, the J gene TRBJ2-2; 8 nucleotides match TRBD2. Germline V gives CDR1 MNHGY, CDR2 SVAAGI. Trimming removed 6 bases from V and 0 bases from J; junction bases left unmatched: 6. The CDR3 has 16 residues. The CDR3 loop reads CASRYTSGTNTGELFF. The CDR3 bases are TGTGCCAGCAGATATACTAGCGGAACGAACACCGGGGAGCTGTTTTTT.

V gene TRBV2 combines with J gene TRBJ1-3, with unresolved D. Trimming took off 6 bases at V and 4 bases at J, with 7 bases between the two ends. In germline, CDR1 is SNHLY, CDR2 FYNNEI. The CDR3 extends over 12 amino acids. The CDR3 sequence is CASRPGGNTIYF. Written as DNA, the CDR3 is TGTGCCAGCAGGCCGGGAGGAAACACCATATATTTT.

The V gene is TRBV2, the J gene TRBJ2-7, with 9 bases that match TRBD2. The length of the CDR3 is 15 residues. V lost 2 bases to trimming and J lost 3 bases; unmatched junction nucleotides: 5. Germline CDR1 is SNHLY and CDR2 is FYNNEI. CDR3 nucleotide sequence: TGTGCCAGCAGTGAACTGGGACTAGCAGACTACGAGCAGTACTTC. Encoded protein: CASSELGLADYEQYF.

The chain joins TRBV18 to TRBJ1-3; D is uncertain. Germline V CDR1 and CDR2: KGHSH, LQKENI. The CDR3 sequence is 14 residues long. Trimming shortened V by 2 bases and J by 9 bases, and 14 bases separated the two germline ends. CDR3 region: CASSPETGGSTIYF. DNA of the CDR3: TGTGCCAGCTCACCAGAAACCGGCGGGAGCACCATATATTTT.

This clone was found once. The DNA for the CDR3 is TGTGCCAGCAGCCAATCTCCCAGGTTAGAAGCTTTCTTT. It codes for CASSQSPRLEAFF. V is TRBV16 and J is TRBJ1-1; D uncertain. With 0 bases removed from V and 8 bases from J, the gap between germline ends came to 10 bases. Germline values: CDR1 KGHSY, CDR2 FQNENV. The CDR3 is 13 amino acids.

This sequence joins TRBV18 and TRBJ1-2; D is perhaps TRBD1 (5 bases). CDR1 and CDR2 (germline): KGHSH, LQKENI. Trimming left V 2 bases short and J 6 bases short, with 13 bases between. The CDR3 loop spans 14 amino acids. Here the CDR3 reads CASSPNGGENGYTF. The DNA for the CDR3 is TGTGCCAGCTCACCAAACGGGGGTGAAAATGGCTACACCTTC. Full variable domain (rest looked up from reference TRBV18 and TRBJ1-2): NAGVMQNPRHLVRRRGQEARLRCSPMKGHSHVYWYRQLPEEGLKFMVYLQKENIIDESGMPKERFSAEFPKEGPSILRIQQVVRGDSAAYFCASSPNGGENGYTFGSGTRLTVV.

This rearrangement joins TRBV6-6 to TRBJ2-7; a weak D match, TRBD2 (6 bases). The CDR3 covers 13 residues. Between the trimmed V and J ends, which lost 4 bases and 4 bases, there was a span of 11 bases. CDR1 is MNHNY, CDR2 SVGAGI, per germline (reference sequence). Here the CDR3 reads CASSSTTSYEQYF. The CDR3 bases are TGTGCCAGCAGTTCCACGACTAGTTACGAGCAGTACTTC.